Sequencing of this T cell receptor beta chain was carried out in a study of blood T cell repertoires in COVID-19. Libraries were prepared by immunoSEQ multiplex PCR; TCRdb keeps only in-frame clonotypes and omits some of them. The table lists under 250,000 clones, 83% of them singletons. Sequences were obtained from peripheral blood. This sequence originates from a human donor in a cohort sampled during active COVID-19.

The CDR3 coding sequence is TGTGCCAGCAGTGAAGTCGTCGGGTCTTCGGGGGGCTACACCTTC. Protein sequence: CASSEVVGSSGGYTF. The V gene is TRBV6-1, the J gene TRBJ1-2, with unresolved D. V lost 1 base and J 8 bases, leaving 17 bases between the germline ends. The CDR3 has 15 residues. The germline gives CDR1 MNHNS, CDR2 SASEGT.